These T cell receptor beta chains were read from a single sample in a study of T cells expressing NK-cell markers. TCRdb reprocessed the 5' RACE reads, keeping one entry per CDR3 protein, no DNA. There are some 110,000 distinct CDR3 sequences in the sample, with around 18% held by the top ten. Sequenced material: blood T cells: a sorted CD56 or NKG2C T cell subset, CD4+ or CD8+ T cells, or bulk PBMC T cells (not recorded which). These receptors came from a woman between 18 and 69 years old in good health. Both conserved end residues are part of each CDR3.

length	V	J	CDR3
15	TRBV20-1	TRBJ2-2	CSVKTPGQGTGELFF
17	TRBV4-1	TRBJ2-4	CASSQDTIAGAKNIQYF
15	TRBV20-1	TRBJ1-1	CSARGGGTVGTEAFF
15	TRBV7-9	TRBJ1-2	CASSLAVRATYGYTF
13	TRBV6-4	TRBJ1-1	CASSPTGTTEAFF
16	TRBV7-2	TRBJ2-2	CASSLDSSGGPGELFF
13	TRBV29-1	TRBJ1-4	CSARQGRGEKLFF
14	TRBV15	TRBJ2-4	CATSTDSNQNIQYF
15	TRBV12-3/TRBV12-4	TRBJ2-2	CASSLEGTLTGELFF
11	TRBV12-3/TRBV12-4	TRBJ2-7	CASGRSYEQYF
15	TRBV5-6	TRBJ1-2	CASSGTGPDFYGYTF
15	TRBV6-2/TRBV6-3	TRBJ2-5	CASSDRLAGKETQYF
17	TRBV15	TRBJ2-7	CATSRDYRLRGSYEQYF
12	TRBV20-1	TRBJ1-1	CSAWTLSTEAFF
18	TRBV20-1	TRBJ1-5	CSASSVSERFYSNQPQHF
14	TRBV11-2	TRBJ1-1	CASSPPTGTFEAFF
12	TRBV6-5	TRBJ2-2	CASTPGAGELFF
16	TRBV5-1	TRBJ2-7	CASSSDSGIVPYEQYF
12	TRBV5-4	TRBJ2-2	CASSSAPWELFF
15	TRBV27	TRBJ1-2	CASSPYASGTDGYTF
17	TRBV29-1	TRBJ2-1	CSVAFPDGRFSYNEQFF
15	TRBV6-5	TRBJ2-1	CASSYSVAGFNEQFF
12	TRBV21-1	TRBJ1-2	CAGGEENYGYTF
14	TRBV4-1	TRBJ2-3	CASSQGPNTDTQYF